A selection of T cell receptor beta chains follows, all from one sample in a study of cytomegalovirus exposure and HLA in healthy donors. TCRdb keeps only in-frame clones here, not all; method: immunoSEQ multiplex PCR. Of approximately 170,000 clones in the sample, about two thirds were seen once. The sequenced sample was PBMCs. These receptors all stem from a woman younger than 30 in good health and CMV-seropositive. Both conserved end residues are part of each CDR3. Fields, in order: D gene, V gene, J gene, clone size, CDR3 protein, CDR3 DNA. The D gene is left open where the match is weak. Clone size is given for some rows only: seen once, a few or many times, or a class if the clone is expanded.

D gene: NA
V gene: TRBV6-5
J gene: TRBJ2-1
clone size: many
CDR3 protein: CASSSGYNEQFF
CDR3 DNA: TGTGCCAGCAGTAGCGGTTACAATGAGCAGTTCTTC

D gene: NA
V gene: TRBV2
J gene: TRBJ2-3
clone size: NA
CDR3 protein: CASKVGASGTDTQYF
CDR3 DNA: TGTGCCAGCAAGGTTGGGGCTAGCGGCACAGATACGCAGTATTTT

D gene: NA
V gene: TRBV20-1
J gene: TRBJ1-2
clone size: NA
CDR3 protein: CSASTGIGYTF
CDR3 DNA: TGCAGTGCTAGCACGGGAATCGGCTACACCTTC

D gene: NA
V gene: TRBV7-9
J gene: TRBJ1-4
clone size: few
CDR3 protein: CASSFGGSNEKLFF
CDR3 DNA: TGTGCCAGCAGCTTCGGCGGGTCTAATGAAAAACTGTTTTTT

D gene: TRBD1
V gene: TRBV6-1
J gene: TRBJ1-5
clone size: few
CDR3 protein: CASSEINRGGQPQHF
CDR3 DNA: TGTGCCAGCAGTGAAATTAACAGGGGTGGACAGCCCCAGCATTTT

D gene: TRBD1
V gene: TRBV7-2
J gene: TRBJ1-4
clone size: NA
CDR3 protein: CASSLLQGDGKLFF
CDR3 DNA: TGTGCCAGCAGCTTATTACAGGGGGACGGAAAACTGTTTTTT

D gene: TRBD1
V gene: TRBV6-1
J gene: TRBJ1-4
clone size: NA
CDR3 protein: CASSRGQGGEKLFF
CDR3 DNA: TGTGCCAGCAGCAGGGGGCAAGGGGGTGAAAAACTGTTTTTT

D gene: TRBD1
V gene: TRBV30
J gene: TRBJ1-4
clone size: NA
CDR3 protein: CAWTRGPNEKLFF
CDR3 DNA: TGTGCCTGGACTAGGGGGCCAAATGAAAAACTGTTTTTT

D gene: NA
V gene: TRBV30
J gene: TRBJ1-6
clone size: NA
CDR3 protein: CAWREPSYNSPLHF
CDR3 DNA: TGTGCCTGGAGAGAGCCTTCCTATAATTCACCCCTCCACTTT

D gene: TRBD2
V gene: TRBV4-2
J gene: TRBJ2-7
clone size: NA
CDR3 protein: CASSQEGLAGSYEQYF
CDR3 DNA: TGTGCCAGCAGCCAAGAGGGACTAGCGGGCTCCTACGAGCAGTACTTC

D gene: NA
V gene: TRBV9
J gene: TRBJ2-7
clone size: NA
CDR3 protein: CASSVAGIPYEQYF
CDR3 DNA: TGTGCCAGCAGCGTAGCAGGGATCCCCTACGAGCAGTACTTC

D gene: TRBD2
V gene: TRBV7-7
J gene: TRBJ2-1
clone size: NA
CDR3 protein: CASSLGPIWEGNEQFF
CDR3 DNA: TGTGCTAGCAGCTTAGGACCCATCTGGGAGGGCAATGAGCAGTTCTTC

D gene: NA
V gene: TRBV5-6
J gene: TRBJ2-5
clone size: NA
CDR3 protein: CASSLQGPRRGTQYF
CDR3 DNA: TGTGCCAGCAGCTTGCAGGGGCCACGAAGAGGGACCCAGTACTTC

D gene: NA
V gene: TRBV15
J gene: TRBJ1-6
clone size: NA
CDR3 protein: CATSRGREVAPLHF
CDR3 DNA: TGTGCCACCAGCAGGGGCAGGGAAGTAGCACCCCTCCACTTT

D gene: TRBD2
V gene: TRBV5-6
J gene: TRBJ2-3
clone size: NA
CDR3 protein: CASSLGHSSGGTDTQYF
CDR3 DNA: TGTGCCAGCAGCCTGGGGCACTCTAGCGGGGGGACAGATACGCAGTATTTT

D gene: TRBD1
V gene: TRBV5-6
J gene: TRBJ1-2
clone size: NA
CDR3 protein: CASPEDREVHGYTF
CDR3 DNA: TGTGCCAGCCCAGAGGACAGGGAAGTTCATGGCTACACCTTC

D gene: NA
V gene: TRBV30
J gene: TRBJ2-7
clone size: few
CDR3 protein: CAGRGARASGLYEQYF
CDR3 DNA: TGTGCCGGGAGGGGGGCCAGGGCTAGCGGCTTGTACGAGCAGTACTTC

D gene: NA
V gene: TRBV30
J gene: TRBJ1-5
clone size: NA
CDR3 protein: CAWSSGAVQPQHF
CDR3 DNA: TGTGCCTGGAGCTCAGGGGCAGTTCAGCCCCAGCATTTT

D gene: TRBD1
V gene: TRBV28
J gene: TRBJ2-5
clone size: NA
CDR3 protein: CASTGGWQETQYF
CDR3 DNA: TGTGCCAGCACAGGGGGCTGGCAAGAGACCCAGTACTTC

D gene: TRBD1
V gene: TRBV19
J gene: TRBJ2-5
clone size: few
CDR3 protein: CASSTPGQLQETQYF
CDR3 DNA: TGTGCCAGTAGTACCCCGGGACAGTTACAAGAGACCCAGTACTTC

D gene: TRBD1
V gene: TRBV10-3
J gene: TRBJ2-1
clone size: NA
CDR3 protein: CAISPLETGDEQFF
CDR3 DNA: TGTGCCATCAGTCCGTTAGAGACAGGGGATGAGCAGTTCTTC

D gene: NA
V gene: TRBV14
J gene: TRBJ1-3
clone size: NA
CDR3 protein: CASSQDLPGRARGNTIYF
CDR3 DNA: TGTGCCAGCAGCCAAGATCTGCCGGGAAGGGCACGTGGAAACACCATATATTTT

D gene: NA
V gene: TRBV4-1
J gene: TRBJ2-1
clone size: once
CDR3 protein: CASSQGSGFNEQFF
CDR3 DNA: TGCGCCAGCAGCCAAGGGTCGGGTTTTAATGAGCAGTTCTTC

D gene: NA
V gene: TRBV2
J gene: TRBJ1-1
clone size: NA
CDR3 protein: CASTGEASTEAFF
CDR3 DNA: TGTGCCAGTACCGGGGAAGCGAGCACTGAAGCTTTCTTT

D gene: NA
V gene: TRBV5-6
J gene: TRBJ1-1
clone size: NA
CDR3 protein: CASSFGGRGYTEAFF
CDR3 DNA: TGTGCCAGCAGCTTTGGAGGGAGGGGATACACTGAAGCTTTCTTT

D gene: NA
V gene: TRBV13
J gene: TRBJ2-7
clone size: NA
CDR3 protein: CASSPSNTYEQYF
CDR3 DNA: TGTGCCAGCAGCCCCTCAAACACCTACGAGCAGTACTTC

D gene: NA
V gene: TRBV5-1
J gene: TRBJ1-2
clone size: NA
CDR3 protein: CASSPSGDGYTF
CDR3 DNA: TGCGCCAGCAGCCCATCAGGGGATGGCTACACCTTC

D gene: NA
V gene: TRBV27
J gene: TRBJ1-2
clone size: NA
CDR3 protein: CASRGSSGSPNYGYTF
CDR3 DNA: TGTGCCAGCCGGGGTAGCTCCGGATCACCAAACTATGGCTACACCTTC

D gene: NA
V gene: TRBV2
J gene: TRBJ1-1
clone size: NA
CDR3 protein: CASSYGFVTEAFF
CDR3 DNA: TGTGCCAGCAGTTACGGTTTTGTCACTGAAGCTTTCTTT

D gene: TRBD1
V gene: TRBV5-6
J gene: TRBJ1-1
clone size: NA
CDR3 protein: CASSWQQGSEAFF
CDR3 DNA: TGTGCCAGCAGCTGGCAACAGGGGAGTGAAGCTTTCTTT

D gene: NA
V gene: TRBV7-6
J gene: TRBJ2-5
clone size: few
CDR3 protein: CASSARGYQETQYF
CDR3 DNA: TGTGCCAGCAGCGCTCGGGGGTACCAAGAGACCCAGTACTTC

D gene: NA
V gene: TRBV7-3
J gene: TRBJ2-3
clone size: NA
CDR3 protein: CASSFRVSVSDTQYF
CDR3 DNA: TGTGCCAGCAGCTTTCGGGTTTCTGTCTCCGATACGCAGTATTTT

D gene: NA
V gene: TRBV7-9
J gene: TRBJ1-2
clone size: NA
CDR3 protein: CASSLRTDHYGYTF
CDR3 DNA: TGTGCCAGCAGCTTACGAACAGACCACTATGGCTACACCTTC

D gene: TRBD2
V gene: TRBV4-1
J gene: TRBJ2-3
clone size: NA
CDR3 protein: CASSQVRLAGGGSTDTQYF
CDR3 DNA: TGCGCCAGCAGCCAAGTACGGCTAGCGGGGGGCGGGAGCACAGATACGCAGTATTTT

D gene: NA
V gene: TRBV5-1
J gene: TRBJ1-2
clone size: NA
CDR3 protein: CASSLEVTAYGYTF
CDR3 DNA: TGCGCCAGCAGCTTGGAAGTGACAGCATATGGCTACACCTTC

D gene: TRBD1
V gene: TRBV6-6
J gene: TRBJ2-5
clone size: NA
CDR3 protein: CASNPFRGRGETQYF
CDR3 DNA: TGTGCCAGCAACCCTTTCCGCGGCAGGGGGGAGACCCAGTACTTC

D gene: NA
V gene: TRBV6-6
J gene: TRBJ1-6
clone size: NA
CDR3 protein: CASTGGEGYNSPLHF
CDR3 DNA: TGTGCCAGCACCGGGGGTGAGGGATATAATTCCCCCCTCCACTTT

D gene: TRBD2
V gene: TRBV27
J gene: TRBJ2-5
clone size: NA
CDR3 protein: CASSPLAGVRETQYF
CDR3 DNA: TGTGCCAGCAGTCCCCTAGCGGGGGTACGGGAGACCCAGTACTTC

D gene: TRBD1
V gene: TRBV28
J gene: TRBJ2-7
clone size: NA
CDR3 protein: CASSHRGFSSYEQYF
CDR3 DNA: TGTGCCAGCAGTCACAGGGGCTTTAGTTCCTACGAGCAGTACTTC

D gene: NA
V gene: TRBV28
J gene: TRBJ1-2
clone size: once
CDR3 protein: CASSLEEGTEYGYTF
CDR3 DNA: TGTGCCAGCAGTTTAGAGGAGGGGACCGAGTATGGCTACACCTTC

D gene: NA
V gene: TRBV7-8
J gene: TRBJ2-7
clone size: NA
CDR3 protein: CASSLAQGMPSYEQYF
CDR3 DNA: TGTGCCAGCAGCTTAGCCCAGGGGATGCCATCCTACGAGCAGTACTTC

D gene: NA
V gene: TRBV20-1
J gene: TRBJ1-3
clone size: NA
CDR3 protein: CSAPVGRSLYF
CDR3 DNA: TGCAGTGCACCCGTTGGTAGGAGTTTATATTTT

D gene: TRBD1
V gene: TRBV5-6
J gene: TRBJ2-4
clone size: few
CDR3 protein: CASSFRTGFYETAKNIQYF
CDR3 DNA: TGTGCCAGCAGCTTCCGGACAGGGTTTTATGAGACGGCCAAAAACATTCAGTACTTC

D gene: NA
V gene: TRBV7-3
J gene: TRBJ2-1
clone size: NA
CDR3 protein: CASSSGVGGNEQFF
CDR3 DNA: TGTGCCAGCAGCTCGGGGGTTGGTGGGAATGAGCAGTTCTTC

D gene: NA
V gene: TRBV5-1
J gene: TRBJ2-3
clone size: NA
CDR3 protein: CASSLGLRGFADTQYF
CDR3 DNA: TGCGCCAGCAGCTTGGGCCTCAGGGGTTTCGCAGATACGCAGTATTTT

D gene: NA
V gene: TRBV6-5
J gene: TRBJ2-7
clone size: NA
CDR3 protein: CASSQGLGNPYEQYF
CDR3 DNA: TGTGCCAGCAGCCAGGGGTTGGGGAATCCGTACGAGCAGTACTTC

D gene: TRBD1
V gene: TRBV7-9
J gene: TRBJ1-2
clone size: few
CDR3 protein: CASSLGQAGGRSYYGYTF
CDR3 DNA: TGTGCCAGCAGCTTAGGTCAGGCAGGGGGTCGATCTTACTATGGCTACACCTTC

D gene: TRBD1
V gene: TRBV29-1
J gene: TRBJ2-7
clone size: few
CDR3 protein: CSVRDRSSYEQYF
CDR3 DNA: TGCAGCGTTCGGGACAGGAGCTCCTACGAGCAGTACTTC

D gene: NA
V gene: TRBV30
J gene: TRBJ1-2
clone size: once
CDR3 protein: CAWSVVRDSEGYTF
CDR3 DNA: TGTGCCTGGAGTGTCGTGAGGGATTCGGAGGGCTACACCTTC

D gene: TRBD1
V gene: TRBV19
J gene: TRBJ1-1
clone size: NA
CDR3 protein: CASSIGQGGMRAFF
CDR3 DNA: TGTGCCAGTAGTATAGGACAGGGCGGGATGCGAGCTTTCTTT

D gene: NA
V gene: TRBV19
J gene: TRBJ1-5
clone size: few
CDR3 protein: CASSYRGNQPQHF
CDR3 DNA: TGTGCCAGTAGCTACAGAGGCAATCAGCCCCAGCATTTT

D gene: TRBD1
V gene: TRBV7-2
J gene: TRBJ1-2
clone size: NA
CDR3 protein: CASFTGTGTYGYTF
CDR3 DNA: TGTGCCAGCTTTACCGGGACAGGGACCTATGGCTACACCTTC

D gene: TRBD1
V gene: TRBV30
J gene: TRBJ1-5
clone size: few
CDR3 protein: CAWSLDRNQPQHF
CDR3 DNA: TGTGCCTGGAGTCTGGACAGGAATCAGCCCCAGCATTTT

D gene: NA
V gene: TRBV5-4
J gene: TRBJ2-7
clone size: once
CDR3 protein: CASSLAGLLTGSYEQYF
CDR3 DNA: TGTGCCAGCAGCTTGGCCGGTCTGTTAACGGGTTCCTACGAGCAGTACTTC